Below are 22 T cell receptor beta chains sequenced from a single sample in a study of control samples from healthy donors and cancer patients. Produced via immunoSEQ multiplex PCR; TCRdb's table is partial and in-frame only. The data show around 170,000 clones, 85% to 90% seen once. Sequenced: blood. The receptors shown here come from a woman in her forties or fifties in good health.

The rearrangement uses TRBV28 and TRBJ1-6; D is ambiguous. The CDR3 totals 15 residues. V shed 7 bases and J shed 1 base, with 11 bases lying between them. Looked up from germline, CDR1 is MDHEN and CDR2 is SYDVKM. The CDR3: CASTLSGSYNSPLHF. In DNA, the CDR3 is TGTGCCAGCACCCTATCTGGGTCCTATAATTCACCCCTCCACTTT.

V and J are TRBV3-1 (or the pseudogene TRBV3-2) and TRBJ1-4, with TRBD1 matching over 9 bases. This CDR3 region has 15 residues. Trimming cost V 1 base and J 12 bases; bases outside gene matches: 9. The germline gives CDR1 LGHDT, CDR2 YNNKEL (reference sequence). The CDR3 reads CASSQGTGVLGELFF. The CDR3 region has the DNA TGTGCCAGCAGCCAAGGGACAGGGGTCCTGGGGGAACTGTTTTTT.

This clone was detected once. This chain joins TRBV6-5 and TRBJ1-2; no reliable D call. Trimming left V 5 bases short and J 6 bases short, with 19 bases between. Germline CDR1 MNHEY, CDR2 SVGAGI. The CDR3 extends over 15 amino acids. CDR3 nucleotides: TGTGCCAGCAGTCCCTCAGTGACAACGCGCGATGGCTACACCTTC. As protein: CASSPSVTTRDGYTF.

This clone was picked up one time. The chain is built from TRBV2 and TRBJ2-5; 9 nucleotides align to TRBD1. Germline V CDR1 and CDR2: SNHLY, FYNNEI. The CDR3 runs to 16 residues. V was clipped by 8 bases and J by 5 bases; unmatched bases: 15. The CDR3 sequence is CASAEGQGRAMETQYF. CDR3 bases: TGTGCCAGCGCCGAAGGACAGGGGAGAGCTATGGAGACCCAGTACTTC.

Only one count was recorded for this clone. The V and J genes are TRBV24-1 and TRBJ2-7, with 7 nucleotides matching TRBD2. From germline, CDR1 is KGHDR and CDR2 SFDVKD. Trimming cost V 4 bases and J 2 bases; bases outside gene matches: 1. CDR3 length equals 13 residues. CDR3 residues: CATSESGTYEQYF. The CDR3 DNA follows: TGTGCCACCAGTGAGAGCGGGACCTACGAGCAGTACTTC.

The table lists this clone with a few counts. The V and J genes are TRBV5-8 and TRBJ1-2; no reliable D call. Trimming left V 2 bases short and J 2 bases short, with 10 bases between. The length of the CDR3 is 14 residues. Germline CDR1 and CDR2: SGHTS and YDEGEE. The CDR3 DNA reads as TGTGCCAGCAGCTTATCCGGAGTAAACTATGGCTACACCTTC. It yields the protein CASSLSGVNYGYTF.

The sample holds one count of this clone. The chain has TRBV20-1 and TRBJ1-4; the D gene is possibly TRBD1 (6 bases). Trimming pared 3 bases from V and 8 bases from J, leaving 16 bases between. Germline V lookup: CDR1 DFQATT, CDR2 SNEGSKA (reference sequence). CDR3 length: 14 amino acids. The CDR3 region is CSASGQIFPEKLFF. The CDR3, as DNA: TGCAGTGCTAGTGGACAGATATTTCCGGAAAAACTGTTTTTT.

The chain couples TRBV19 to TRBJ1-1, with D possibly being TRBD1 (5 bases). With 4 bases removed from V and 2 bases from J, the gap between germline ends came to 17 bases. The CDR3 spans 16 residues. Germline assignment: CDR1 LNHDA and CDR2 SQIVND (reference sequence). The CDR3 sequence is CASSTRGTGANTEAFF. CDR3 in DNA: TGTGCCAGTAGTACCCGGGGTACTGGGGCCAACACTGAAGCTTTCTTT.

V usage is TRBV7-8 and J usage is TRBJ2-7; D unclear. Trimming removed 3 bases from V and 3 bases from J, with 6 bases in between. Germline V gene data show CDR1 as SGHVS and CDR2 as FQNEAQ. The length of the CDR3 is 12 residues. The CDR3 reads CASSLVFYEQYF. CDR3 in DNA: TGTGCCAGCAGCTTGGTCTTCTACGAGCAGTACTTC.

This chain joins TRBV27 and TRBJ1-4; TRBD1 is a possible D gene (6 bases). Germline V gene lookup returns CDR1 MNHEY and CDR2 SMNVEV (reference sequence). This CDR3 comprises 13 residues. Trimming pared 4 bases from V and 8 bases from J, leaving 11 bases between. The CDR3 sequence is CASSYRDGEKLFF. DNA of the CDR3: TGTGCCAGCAGTTACAGGGACGGGGAAAAACTGTTTTTT.

This sequence joins TRBV20-1 and TRBJ2-2, with TRBD2 identical over 7 bases. This CDR3 is 15 amino acids long. Germline V lookup: CDR1 DFQATT, CDR2 SNEGSKA (reference sequence). Trimming took 3 bases from V and 5 from J; bases not matched to a gene: 9. In nucleotides, the CDR3 is TGCAGTGCTAGTAGTGGCGGGGGAGGTACCGGGGAGCTGTTTTTT. This codes for CSASSGGGGTGELFF.

This clone has only one observation. The V gene is TRBV15, the J gene TRBJ2-1; 13 nucleotides agree with TRBD2. The ends lost 8 bases at V and 4 bases at J; junction bases unmatched: 5. This CDR3 is built from 15 residues. Per germline, CDR1 LNHNV and CDR2 YYDKDF (reference sequence). The CDR3 DNA sequence: TGTGCCACCGGACAACTAGCGGGAGGGTACAATGAGCAGTTCTTC. It specifies CATGQLAGGYNEQFF.

This chain uses TRBV2 with TRBJ2-7; no clear D gene. Germline CDR1 is SNHLY and CDR2 is FYNNEI. Deletions cut 6 bases from V and 5 bases from J, with 11 bases between. The CDR3 is 12 residues long. The CDR3 DNA is TGTGCCAGCAGGCCGGACGGCCACGAGCAGTACTTC. Residues: CASRPDGHEQYF.

This clone was counted a single time. The J gene is TRBJ1-2, the V gene TRBV7-9; TRBD1 agrees at 7 bases. V gave up 5 bases and J gave up 4 bases; unmatched junction bases: 4. Germline-derived CDR1 and CDR2 are SEHNR and FQNEAQ (reference sequence). CDR3 size: 13 residues. CDR3 amino acids: CASSLTGSYGYTF. The CDR3 bases are TGTGCCAGCAGCCTGACAGGGAGCTATGGCTACACCTTC.

This clone came up a few times. The chain couples TRBV4-1 to TRBJ2-1, with TRBD2 matching 7 bases. The V gene end was trimmed by 0 bases and the J gene end by 0 bases; junction bases not matched to a gene: 8. This CDR3 spans 18 amino acids. Germline V CDR1 and CDR2: MGHRA, YSYEKL. In DNA, the CDR3 is TGCGCCAGCAGCCAAGATCCCGGAGCGGGATACTCCTACAATGAGCAGTTCTTC. This codes for CASSQDPGAGYSYNEQFF.

The J gene is TRBJ2-2, the V gene TRBV7-8; 9 bases map to TRBD1. Looked up from germline, CDR1 is SGHVS and CDR2 is FQNEAQ. After removal of 1 base from V and 9 bases from J, the junction contained 9 bases not matched to a gene. CDR3 length equals 16 residues. The CDR3 is CASSLGVTGGSRELFF. The CDR3 coding sequence is TGTGCCAGCAGCTTAGGGGTGACAGGGGGTAGCCGGGAGCTGTTTTTT.

The J gene is TRBJ1-4, the V gene TRBV28, with a possible D match to TRBD1 (6 bases). Trimming left V 5 bases short and J 1 base short, with 8 bases between. The germline V gene encodes CDR1 MDHEN and CDR2 SYDVKM. This CDR3 has 14 amino acids. CDR3 in amino acids: CASSPRGTNEKLFF. CDR3 nucleotide sequence: TGTGCCAGCAGTCCCAGGGGAACTAATGAAAAACTGTTTTTT.

This clone was counted a few times. V gene TRBV21-1 combines with J gene TRBJ2-2; the table's TRBD2 call for D was not verified on the DNA. TRBV21-1 is shown as a pseudogene. This CDR3 contains 10 residues. The CDR3 protein is CASSRGELFF. In nucleotides, the CDR3 is TGTGCCAGCAGCCGCGGGGAGCTGTTTTTT.

The chain couples TRBV27 to TRBJ1-2; 8 bases are a match to TRBD1. The CDR3 consists of 15 residues. Germline-derived CDR1 and CDR2 are MNHEY and SMNVEV (reference sequence). J gave up 4 bases and V 6 bases, and 10 bases lay outside the gene matches. CDR3 sequence: CASSSLQGAGYGYTF. CDR3 sequence (DNA): TGTGCCAGCAGCTCACTTCAGGGGGCTGGCTATGGCTACACCTTC.

J is TRBJ2-7 and V is TRBV18; D might be TRBD2 (6 bases). The V and J ends lost 0 bases and 3 bases respectively, with 15 bases between them. The CDR3 sequence is 16 residues long. Germline-derived CDR1 and CDR2 are KGHSH and LQKENI. The CDR3 DNA reads as TGTGCCAGCTCACCACCGGGGGGAAGAAGGGACTACGAGCAGTACTTC. It codes for CASSPPGGRRDYEQYF. The full variable domain, its missing parts supplied by reference TRBV18 and TRBJ2-7, is NAGVMQNPRHLVRRRGQEARLRCSPMKGHSHVYWYRQLPEEGLKFMVYLQKENIIDESGMPKERFSAEFPKEGPSILRIQQVVRGDSAAYFCASSPPGGRRDYEQYFGPGTRLTVT.

The gene calls are TRBV5-1 and TRBJ2-7; D perhaps matches TRBD2 (6 bases). Germline V CDR1 and CDR2: SGHRS, YFSETQ. Trimming pared 2 bases from V and 7 bases from J, leaving 25 bases between. This CDR3 comprises 17 residues. This CDR3 reads CASSLPQGVREPGEQYF. For the CDR3, the DNA is TGCGCCAGCAGCTTACCTCAAGGGGTACGGGAGCCGGGGGAGCAGTACTTC.

This rearrangement joins TRBV24-1 to TRBJ2-2, with D unclear. This CDR3 contains 13 residues. Germline lookup yields CDR1 KGHDR and CDR2 SFDVKD. V lost 7 bases to trimming and J lost 6 bases, with 11 bases between them. Here the CDR3 DNA reads TGTGCCACCAGAAACAGAGTCGCCGGGGAGCTGTTTTTT. Translation gives CATRNRVAGELFF.